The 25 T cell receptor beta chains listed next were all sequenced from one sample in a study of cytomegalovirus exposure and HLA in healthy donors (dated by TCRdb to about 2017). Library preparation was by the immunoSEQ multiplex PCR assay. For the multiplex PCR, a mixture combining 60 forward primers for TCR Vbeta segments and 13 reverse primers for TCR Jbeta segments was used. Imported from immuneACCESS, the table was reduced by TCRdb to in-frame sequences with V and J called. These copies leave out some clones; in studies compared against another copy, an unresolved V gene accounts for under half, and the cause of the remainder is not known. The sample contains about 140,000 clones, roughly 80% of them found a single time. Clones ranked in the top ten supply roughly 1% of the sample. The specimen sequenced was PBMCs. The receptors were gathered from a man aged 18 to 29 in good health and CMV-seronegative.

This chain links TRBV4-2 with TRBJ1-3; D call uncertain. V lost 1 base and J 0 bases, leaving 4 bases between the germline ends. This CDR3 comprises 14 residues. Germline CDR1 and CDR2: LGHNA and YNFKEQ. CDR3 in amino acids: CASSQGASGNTIYF. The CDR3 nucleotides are TGTGCCAGCAGCCAAGGCGCCTCTGGAAACACCATATATTTT.

This chain's CDR3 is CASSEFTANYGYTF. The CDR3 bases are TGCGCCAGCAGTGAGTTTACTGCTAACTATGGCTACACCTTC. This chain uses TRBV10-2 with TRBJ1-2; D not certain. There are 14 residues in the CDR3. The germline V gene has CDR1 WSHSY and CDR2 SAAADI. V dropped 1 base and J dropped 0 bases, with 6 bases sitting between them.

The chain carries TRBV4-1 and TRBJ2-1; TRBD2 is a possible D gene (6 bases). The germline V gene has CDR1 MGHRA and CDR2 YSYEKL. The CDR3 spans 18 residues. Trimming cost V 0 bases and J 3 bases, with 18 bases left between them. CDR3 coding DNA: TGCGCCAGCAGCCAAGAGGGCGGGGCGTCAGTGGGCTACAATGAGCAGTTCTTC. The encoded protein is CASSQEGGASVGYNEQFF.

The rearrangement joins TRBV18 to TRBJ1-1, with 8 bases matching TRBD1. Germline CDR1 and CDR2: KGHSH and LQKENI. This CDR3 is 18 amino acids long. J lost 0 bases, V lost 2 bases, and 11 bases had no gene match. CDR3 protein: CASSPAILRQGMNTEAFF. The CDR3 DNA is TGTGCCAGCTCACCAGCTATCTTGCGACAGGGGATGAACACTGAAGCTTTCTTT.

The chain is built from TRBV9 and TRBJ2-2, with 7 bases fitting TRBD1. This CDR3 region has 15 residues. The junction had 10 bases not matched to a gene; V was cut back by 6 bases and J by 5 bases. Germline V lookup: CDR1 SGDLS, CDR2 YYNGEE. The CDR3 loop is CASTIAAGGTGELFF. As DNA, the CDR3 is TGTGCCAGCACCATCGCGGCAGGGGGAACCGGGGAGCTGTTTTTT.

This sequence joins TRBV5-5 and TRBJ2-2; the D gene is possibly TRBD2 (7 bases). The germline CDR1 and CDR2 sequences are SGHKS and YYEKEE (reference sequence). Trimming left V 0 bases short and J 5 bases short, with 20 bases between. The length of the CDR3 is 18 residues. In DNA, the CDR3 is TGTGCCAGCAGCTTGGTTATAGGAGAACAGGGAGGGACCGGGGAGCTGTTTTTT. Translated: CASSLVIGEQGGTGELFF.

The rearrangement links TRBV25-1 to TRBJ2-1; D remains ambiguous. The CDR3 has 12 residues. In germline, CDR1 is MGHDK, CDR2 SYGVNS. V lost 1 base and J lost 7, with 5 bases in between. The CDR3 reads CASSELLNEQFF. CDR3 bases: TGTGCCAGCAGTGAATTGTTAAATGAGCAGTTCTTC. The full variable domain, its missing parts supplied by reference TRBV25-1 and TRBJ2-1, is EADIYQTPRYLVIGTGKKITLECSQTMGHDKMYWYQQDPGMELHLIHYSYGVNSTEKGDLSSESTVSRIRTEHFPLTLESARPSHTSQYLCASSELLNEQFFGPGTRLTVL.

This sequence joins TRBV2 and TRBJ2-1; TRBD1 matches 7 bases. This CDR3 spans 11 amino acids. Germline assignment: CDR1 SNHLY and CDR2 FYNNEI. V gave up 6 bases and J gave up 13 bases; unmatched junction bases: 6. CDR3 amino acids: CASSTTGAQFF. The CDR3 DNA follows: TGTGCCAGCAGCACAACAGGGGCCCAGTTCTTC. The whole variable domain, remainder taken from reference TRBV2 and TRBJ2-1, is EPEVTQTPSHQVTQMGQEVILRCVPISNHLYFYWYRQILGQKVEFLVSFYNNEISEKSEIFDDQFSVERPDGSNFTLKIRSTKLEDSAMYFCASSTTGAQFFGPGTRLTVL.

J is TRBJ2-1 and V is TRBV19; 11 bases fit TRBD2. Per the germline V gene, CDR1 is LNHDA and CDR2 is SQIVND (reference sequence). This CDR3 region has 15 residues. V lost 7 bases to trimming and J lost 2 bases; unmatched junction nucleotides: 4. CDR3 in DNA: TGTGCCAGTACCGGGACTAGCGGAACCTACAATGAGCAGTTCTTC. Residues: CASTGTSGTYNEQFF.

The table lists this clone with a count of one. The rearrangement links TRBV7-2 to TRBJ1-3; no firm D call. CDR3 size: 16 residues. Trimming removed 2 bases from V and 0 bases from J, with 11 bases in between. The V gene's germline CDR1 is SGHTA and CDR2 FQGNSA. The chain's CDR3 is CASSLIGAGSGNTIYF. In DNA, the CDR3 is TGTGCCAGCAGCTTAATTGGTGCAGGCTCTGGAAACACCATATATTTT. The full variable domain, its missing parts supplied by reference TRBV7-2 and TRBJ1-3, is GAGVSQSPSNKVTEKGKDVELRCDPISGHTALYWYRQSLGQGLEFLIYFQGNSAPDKSGLPSDRFSAERTGGSVSTLTIQRTQQEDSAVYLCASSLIGAGSGNTIYFGEGSWLTVV.

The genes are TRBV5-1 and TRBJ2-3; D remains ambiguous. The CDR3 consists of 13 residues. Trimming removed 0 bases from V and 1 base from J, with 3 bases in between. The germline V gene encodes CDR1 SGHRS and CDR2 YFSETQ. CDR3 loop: CASSLGGTDTQYF. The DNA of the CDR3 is TGCGCCAGCAGCTTGGGAGGCACAGATACGCAGTATTTT.

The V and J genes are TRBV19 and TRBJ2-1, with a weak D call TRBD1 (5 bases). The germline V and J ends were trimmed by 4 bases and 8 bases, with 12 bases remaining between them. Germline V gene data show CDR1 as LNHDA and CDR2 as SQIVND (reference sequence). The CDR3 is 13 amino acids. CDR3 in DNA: TGTGCCAGTAGTAGCAGGGTAGGGCATGAGCAGTTCTTC. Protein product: CASSSRVGHEQFF.

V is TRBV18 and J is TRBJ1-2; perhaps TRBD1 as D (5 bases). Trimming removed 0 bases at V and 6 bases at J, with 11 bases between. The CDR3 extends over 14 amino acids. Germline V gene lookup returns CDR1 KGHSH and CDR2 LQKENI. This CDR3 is CASSPPGVRDGYTF. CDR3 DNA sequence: TGTGCCAGCTCACCACCAGGAGTCAGGGATGGCTACACCTTC.

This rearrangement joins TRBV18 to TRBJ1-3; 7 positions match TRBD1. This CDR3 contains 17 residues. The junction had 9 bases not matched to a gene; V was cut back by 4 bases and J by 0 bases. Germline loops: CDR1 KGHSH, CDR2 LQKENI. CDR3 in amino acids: CASSRQTGIGSGNTIYF. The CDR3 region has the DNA TGTGCCAGCTCACGGCAGACAGGGATAGGCTCTGGAAACACCATATATTTT.

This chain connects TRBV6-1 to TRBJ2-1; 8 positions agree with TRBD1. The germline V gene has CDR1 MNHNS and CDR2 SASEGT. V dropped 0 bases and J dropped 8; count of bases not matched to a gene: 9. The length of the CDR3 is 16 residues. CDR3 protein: CASSEAVGQGIDEQFF. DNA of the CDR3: TGTGCCAGCAGTGAAGCTGTCGGACAGGGTATCGATGAGCAGTTCTTC.

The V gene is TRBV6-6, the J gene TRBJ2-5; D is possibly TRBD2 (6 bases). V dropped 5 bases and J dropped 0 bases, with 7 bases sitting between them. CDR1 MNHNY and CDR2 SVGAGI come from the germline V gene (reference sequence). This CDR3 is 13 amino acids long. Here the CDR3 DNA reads TGTGCCAGCAGTCGGAGGGACCAAGAGACCCAGTACTTC. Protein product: CASSRRDQETQYF.

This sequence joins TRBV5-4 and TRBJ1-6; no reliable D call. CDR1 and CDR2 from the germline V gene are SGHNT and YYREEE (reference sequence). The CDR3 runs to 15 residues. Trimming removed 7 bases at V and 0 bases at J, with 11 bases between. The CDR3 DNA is TGTGCCAGCTCGATTACGAGCTCCTATAATTCACCCCTCCACTTT. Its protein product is CASSITSSYNSPLHF.

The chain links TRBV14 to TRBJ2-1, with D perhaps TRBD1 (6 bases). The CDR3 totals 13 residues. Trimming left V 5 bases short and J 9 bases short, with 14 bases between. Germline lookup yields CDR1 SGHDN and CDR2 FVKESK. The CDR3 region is CASSSRGWGEQFF. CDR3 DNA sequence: TGTGCCAGCAGCTCTAGGGGGTGGGGTGAGCAGTTCTTC.

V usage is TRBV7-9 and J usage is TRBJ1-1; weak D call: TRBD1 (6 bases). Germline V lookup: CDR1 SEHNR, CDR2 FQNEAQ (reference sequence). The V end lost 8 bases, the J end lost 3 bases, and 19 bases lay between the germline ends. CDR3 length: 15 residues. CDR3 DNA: TGTGCCAGCGGCGAGGCGGGGGGCCATTACACTGAAGCTTTCTTT. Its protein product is CASGEAGGHYTEAFF.

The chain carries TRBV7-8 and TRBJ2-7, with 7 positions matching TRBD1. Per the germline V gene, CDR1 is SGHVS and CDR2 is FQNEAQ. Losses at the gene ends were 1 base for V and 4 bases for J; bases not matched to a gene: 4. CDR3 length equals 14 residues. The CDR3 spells CASSLGQGVYEQYF. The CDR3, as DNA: TGTGCCAGCAGCTTAGGCCAGGGGGTATACGAGCAGTACTTC.

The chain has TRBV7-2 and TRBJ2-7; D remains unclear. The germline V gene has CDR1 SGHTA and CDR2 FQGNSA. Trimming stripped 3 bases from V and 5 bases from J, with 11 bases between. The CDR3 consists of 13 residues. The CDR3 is CASSFGWSDEQYF. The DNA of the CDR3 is TGTGCCAGCAGCTTTGGGTGGAGCGACGAGCAGTACTTC.

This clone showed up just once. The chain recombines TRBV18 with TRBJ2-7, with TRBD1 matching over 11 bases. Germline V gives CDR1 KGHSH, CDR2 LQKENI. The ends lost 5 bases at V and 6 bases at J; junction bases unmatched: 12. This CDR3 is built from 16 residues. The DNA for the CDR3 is TGTGCCAGCTCATCAACCCGGGACAGGGGGTGGAGCGAGCAGTACTTC. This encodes CASSSTRDRGWSEQYF.

CDR3 amino acids: CATRGGSYTGELFF. The DNA of the CDR3 is TGTGCCACAAGGGGGGGGTCCTACACCGGGGAGCTGTTTTTT. V and J are TRBV19 and TRBJ2-2; TRBD2 is a possible D gene (7 bases). Trimming left V 10 bases short and J 3 bases short, with 15 bases between. The germline V gene has CDR1 LNHDA and CDR2 SQIVND (reference sequence). There are 14 residues in the CDR3.

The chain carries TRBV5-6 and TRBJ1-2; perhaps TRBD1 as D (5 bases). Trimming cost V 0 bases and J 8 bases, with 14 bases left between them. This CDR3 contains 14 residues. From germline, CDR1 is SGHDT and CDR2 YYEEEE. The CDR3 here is CASSLGTFSQGYTF. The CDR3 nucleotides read TGTGCCAGCAGCTTGGGGACATTTTCTCAAGGCTACACCTTC.

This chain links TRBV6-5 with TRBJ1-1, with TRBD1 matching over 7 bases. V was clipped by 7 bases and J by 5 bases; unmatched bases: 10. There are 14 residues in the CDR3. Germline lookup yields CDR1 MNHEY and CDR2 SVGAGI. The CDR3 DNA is TGTGCCAGCAACCTCGACAGGGTCAGGACTGAAGCTTTCTTT. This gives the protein CASNLDRVRTEAFF.